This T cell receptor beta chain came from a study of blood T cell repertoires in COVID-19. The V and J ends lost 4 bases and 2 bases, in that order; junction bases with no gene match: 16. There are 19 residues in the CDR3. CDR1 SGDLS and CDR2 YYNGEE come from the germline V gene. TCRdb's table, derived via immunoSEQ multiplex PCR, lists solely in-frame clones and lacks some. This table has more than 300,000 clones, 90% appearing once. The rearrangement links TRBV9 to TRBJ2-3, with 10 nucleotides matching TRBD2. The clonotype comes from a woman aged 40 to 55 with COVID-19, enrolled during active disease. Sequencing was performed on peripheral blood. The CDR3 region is CASSPRNLVAGGFTDTQYF. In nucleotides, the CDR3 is TGTGCCAGCAGCCCTCGTAACTTGGTAGCGGGGGGCTTCACAGATACGCAGTATTTT.